Listed below are T cell receptor beta chains from one sample, sequenced in a study of shared clonotypes between healthy human individuals. TCRdb's table, derived via immunoSEQ multiplex PCR, lists solely in-frame clones and lacks some. Seen here are some 1,600,000 clones, 98% observed once, and the top ten hold about 0.45%. The specimen sequenced was naive CD4+ T cells sorted from blood. The origin of the receptors is a man aged 25 to 40 in good health. CDR3s include the opening cysteine and the closing phenylalanine or tryptophan. A D gene is named only where the DNA matches it firmly. Part of the rows lack a size; the others show once, few, many or a class for expanded clones.

V	J	D	size	DNA	CDR3
TRBV28	TRBJ1-5	-	-	TGTGCCAGCAGTGCAGGGAATCAGCCCCAGCATTTT	CASSAGNQPQHF
TRBV29-1	TRBJ2-2	TRBD1	-	TGCAGCGTTTACCAGATGCGGTCAGGGGGCGTGAACGGGGAGCTGTTTTTT	CSVYQMRSGGVNGELFF
TRBV20-1	TRBJ2-3	-	-	TGCAGTGCTAGAGACCCAGAGCGCAGGGATTTT	CSARDPERRDF
TRBV28	TRBJ1-5	-	-	TGTGCCAGCAGTCCCGGGCAGGGATGGTACCAGCCCCAGCATTTT	CASSPGQGWYQPQHF
TRBV7-8	TRBJ1-5	-	-	TGTGCCAGCAGCTTAGACAATCAGCCCCAGCATTTT	CASSLDNQPQHF
TRBV5-1	TRBJ1-3	TRBD1	-	TGCGCCAGCAGAGACAGGGCATCAGGAAACACCATATATTTT	CASRDRASGNTIYF
TRBV9	TRBJ1-2	TRBD1	-	TGTGCCAGCAGGGGACAGGGGGCGCACGGCTACACCTTC	CASRGQGAHGYTF
TRBV10-2	TRBJ2-7	-	-	TGCGCCAGCAGTGTCGGTTTCTACGAGCAGTACTTC	CASSVGFYEQYF
TRBV2	TRBJ1-4	-	-	TGTGCCAGCAGTGAATGGGCAGGGACTAATGAAAAACTGTTTTTT	CASSEWAGTNEKLFF
TRBV18	TRBJ2-5	-	-	TGTGCCAGCTCACCGAAGGGGCGCGCCATCCCCCCAGAGACCCAGTACTTC	CASSPKGRAIPPETQYF
TRBV28	TRBJ1-3	TRBD1	once	TGTGCCAGCAGTTTCGACAGGGCTGGAAACACCATATATTTT	CASSFDRAGNTIYF
TRBV18	TRBJ2-7	-	-	TGTGCCAGCTCACCAAAAAGCGCACGGAGCTCCTACGAGCAGTACTTC	CASSPKSARSSYEQYF
TRBV2	TRBJ2-1	-	-	TGTGCCGGCGCAGAATACAATGAGCAGTTCTTC	CAGAEYNEQFF
TRBV18	TRBJ2-7	-	-	TGTGCCAGCTCACCGGCCCGGACACCACTCTGGGAGCAGTACTTC	CASSPARTPLWEQYF
TRBV28	TRBJ2-5	-	-	TGTGCCAGCACCTCGGGGTGGGAGACCCAGTACTTC	CASTSGWETQYF
TRBV9	TRBJ2-7	TRBD1	-	TGTGCCAGCAGCGTAGCAGGGGGCGTTGATGGGGGAAGCTCCTACGAGCAGTACTTC	CASSVAGGVDGGSSYEQYF
TRBV6-1	TRBJ2-7	-	-	TGTGCCAGCGCTACGGGCAGCTCCTACGAGCAGTACTTC	CASATGSSYEQYF
TRBV2	TRBJ2-5	-	few	TGTGCCACGGAGGGCCCCCAAGAGACCCAGTACTTC	CATEGPQETQYF
TRBV4-3	TRBJ2-3	TRBD2	-	TGCGCCAGCAGCCAAGATTCGCTAGCGGGCCGTACGCAGTATTTT	CASSQDSLAGRTQYF
TRBV7-9	TRBJ2-2	-	-	TGTGCCAGCAGCTCCTTCGAAAGTTTGGGGGGACTGTACACCGGGGAGCTGTTTTTT	CASSSFESLGGLYTGELFF
TRBV9	TRBJ2-7	-	-	TGTGCCAGCAGCGTAGGGTCGATGACCTACGAGCAGTACTTC	CASSVGSMTYEQYF
TRBV13	TRBJ2-7	TRBD2	-	TGTGCCAGCAGCTTAAGGTATCGGAGGAGCGGGAGCAACGAGCAGTACTTC	CASSLRYRRSGSNEQYF
TRBV7-7	TRBJ2-2	TRBD2	once	TGTGCTAGCAGCCCTCTAGGACTAGCGGGGCTAGGGGCCGGGGAGCTGTTTTTT	CASSPLGLAGLGAGELFF
TRBV5-1	TRBJ2-7	TRBD2	-	TGCGCCAGCAGCTCCGGACTAGCGGGAGGGCCTCTTTCCTACGAGCAGTACTTC	CASSSGLAGGPLSYEQYF
TRBV18	TRBJ2-1	-	once	TGTGCCAGCTCACCTCGGGACACTGCCTACAATGAGCAGTTCTTC	CASSPRDTAYNEQFF
TRBV9	TRBJ2-1	-	-	TGTGCCAGCGGTCCTAGGGCCTTCGGGGTTGATGAGCAGTTCTTC	CASGPRAFGVDEQFF
TRBV5-1	TRBJ2-1	-	-	TGCGCCAGCAGCTTTAGGTCGTGGGGAGTCAATGAGCAGTTCTTC	CASSFRSWGVNEQFF